Detailed here is one T cell receptor (beta chain). These data come from a study of shared clonotypes between healthy human individuals. Method: immunoSEQ multiplex PCR; TCRdb's copy keeps in-frame clones and lacks some. This sample has some 740,000 clones, with 85% to 95% found just once. Between the trimmed V and J ends, which lost 0 bases and 2 bases, there was a span of 10 bases. The CDR3 consists of 15 residues. Germline V gives CDR1 SGDLS, CDR2 YYNGEE. CD45RO-negative cells were positively selected for CCR7, leaving out terminally differentiated effector memory CD45RA+ cells. The sequenced material came from naive CD8+ T cells sorted from blood. V and J are TRBV9 and TRBJ2-3; D is possibly TRBD2 (6 bases). This TCR was sampled from a man aged 30-40 years in good health. CDR3 in amino acids: CASSVGRGTTDTQYF. The DNA of the CDR3 is TGTGCCAGCAGCGTAGGTCGGGGGACCACAGATACGCAGTATTTT. The whole variable domain, filled in from reference TRBV9 and TRBJ2-3, reads DSGVTQTPKHLITATGQRVTLRCSPRSGDLSVYWYQQSLDQGLQFLIQYYNGEERAKGNILERFSAQQFPDLHSELNLSSLELGDSALYFCASSVGRGTTDTQYFGPGTRLTVL.